This record concerns one T cell receptor (beta chain) sequence. Its antigen is unknown. There are no base qualities to consult, and no much larger clone falls within one base. The cohort consisted of 600 or so healthy bone marrow donors. Cohort members were all nominally healthy when sampled, although unrecorded immune exposures were likely present. The donor tested CMV seronegative, placing the donor among the 300 to 400 seronegative members of the cohort. Each donor provided a peripheral blood sample, and peripheral blood mononuclear cells were used for TCR beta sequencing. Genomic DNA was extracted from the blood cell samples with the Qiagen DNeasy Blood Extraction Kit. The sample originates from a study of cytomegalovirus exposure and HLA in healthy donors (dated by TCRdb to about 2017). Study-wide context: An earlier analysis of 587 of the donors reported approximately 300 Gb of sequence data and around 100 million unique TCR beta sequences obtained from about 170 million T cells. Roughly 300 gigabases of sequencing data and 75 million to 85 million unique TCR sequences made up an early release that covered fewer than 650 HLA-typed donors. Among the approximately 400 genotyped donors, around 81% belonged to the genetic ancestry cluster associated with self-reported Caucasian donors. The study aimed to test whether signatures of past pathogen exposure could be identified by cataloging public T cell receptors. The study profiled the T cell repertoires of hundreds of subjects by immunosequencing and related them to cytomegalovirus serostatus. Besides the first cohort of about 730 subjects, a separate validation cohort made up of around 120 different subjects was used. High-throughput TCR immunosequencing, statistical association of individual TCRs with disease status, and machine learning were combined to predict cytomegalovirus infection status. To study patterns of TCR occurrence, a later analysis re-analyzed previously published TCR beta repertoires from 666 donors and added high-resolution HLA genotyping. The later analysis used no new phenotypic data to find candidate immune exposures, relying instead on TCR beta sequences and their occurrence across donors. An earlier analysis of several hundred of the donors applied high-throughput TCR beta sequencing to assess whether each TCR beta V gene segment acted as functional or pseudogenic. Donor age, sex, ethnicity and CMV serostatus were compiled alongside the repertoire data. Genome-wide SNP genotypes for about 65% of the roughly 700 donors were used in a later genetic analysis, which treated that subset as a discovery cohort. All discovery cohort repertoires had been generated on a single sequencing platform. Class I and class II HLA loci were covered by the typing at four-digit resolution. The number of typed donors differed by locus: about 620-640 for A, B, C, DRB1 and DQB1; 522 for DQA1; approximately 600 for DPA1; and some 470 for DPB1. Five DR-DQ haplotypes were treated as single units for association and clustering because of strong linkage in the cohort. Across 398 genotyped donors of the cohort, an average of about 240,000 unique TCR beta nucleotide sequences per donor were sequenced, and approximately 17% of those sequences were non-productive. Study-wide findings and limitations: Because the 87-base-pair reads could not distinguish some IMGT-functional V segments, including TRBV6-2 and TRBV6-3, those segments were excluded. A total of about 180 TCR beta chains were listed by the study as associated with cytomegalovirus. A cluster of highly shared sequence variants was judged likely to be a technical artifact of the sequencing pipeline. CMV serostatus was the only immune exposure information available for the cohort. Most CMV-associated TCR beta chains appeared to be HLA-restricted in a later analysis, and the HLA associations seemed to be driven largely by CMV exposure. In an earlier analysis of around 600 of the donors, most TCR beta V segments were observed in productive rearrangements about 90% or about 30% of the time, broadly matching IMGT annotations. At a false discovery rate of 0.05, a later analysis linked 16,000 or so TCR beta sequences to specific HLA alleles. Three of the identified cytomegalovirus-associated TCR beta chains were confirmed in vitro to be specific for cytomegalovirus antigens. In both the original and validation cohorts, the classifier was reported to diagnose cytomegalovirus status with high specificity and sensitivity. Presence/absence analyses assumed roughly uniform sequencing depth across donors, an assumption that may not hold. An association between a missense DCLRE1C variant and V-gene and J-gene trimming of TCR beta chains was found in a later genetic analysis and replicated in an independent cohort. A later analysis reported that several top co-occurrence clusters appeared linked to parvovirus B19, influenza, CMV and Epstein-Barr virus. Because counts were too low, more than 15 rarely observed V segments, including chromosome 9 orphons, were left out of the earlier analysis of some 640 of the donors. In a later genetic analysis, fewer N-insertions in productive TCRs were reported among donors in an Asian-associated ancestry cluster than the roughly 700-donor mean. HLA typing was unavailable for some donors at each locus, so association tests used only the typed subset. Correlated functional status among segregating V segments might reflect linkage disequilibrium, but an unknown experimental factor could not be ruled out. The cohort was sequenced for TCR beta chains only, and without alpha or paired-chain data the features that could be detected were limited. Most TCR sequences were seen in very few donors, while some public TCRs were found in many individuals. According to a later analysis, TCR association rates differed among HLA loci, with DRB1 alleles showing the most associated TCRs and HLA-C alleles showing the fewest. Compared with equally common non-associated chains, HLA-associated TCR beta chains in a later analysis were more clonally expanded and had lower generation probabilities. When HLA alleles, especially DR and DQ, strongly co-occurred, attributing TCR associations to individual alleles was difficult. A further reported finding was that TCR beta sequences accurately predicted the HLA-A and HLA-B alleles for most subjects in the first cohort. The authors suggested that the approach could potentially be generalized to other disease states and immunological phenotypes.

The library came from the immunoSEQ multiplex PCR assay. For the multiplex PCR, a mixture combining 60 forward primers for TCR Vbeta segments and 13 reverse primers for TCR Jbeta segments was used. The CDR3 region of rearranged TCR beta genes was amplified from genomic DNA by a multiplex PCR assay. On the Illumina HiSeq System, the amplified TCR beta libraries were sequenced as 87-base-pair reads. Turning to the authors' computational methods: In a later analysis, 80 million or so unique TCR beta chains were counted across the 650 to 750 repertoires, and roughly 11 million of these chains were shared by at least two donors. To remove PCR and sequencing errors, raw reads were error-corrected and collapsed into unique sequences using a nearest-neighbor algorithm that merged closely related sequences. CDR3 sequences were aligned to IMGT reference sequences to assign V, D and J gene segments. For a sequence to be retained, a match of at least six nucleotides to both a V gene segment and a J gene segment was required. A rearrangement was called productive if the CDR3 had no stop codons and remained in frame with V and J, and every other rearrangement was called non-productive. CDR3 was defined by IMGT convention, running from the second conserved V-encoded cysteine to the conserved J-encoded phenylalanine. In an earlier analysis of 550 to 650 of the donors, sequences lacking an unambiguous match to a single V gene segment were excluded. In an earlier analysis of some 590 of the donors, a V segment was called functional when productive rearrangements were above 56.7%, and segregating when the standard deviation between donors exceeded 5%. A statistical classification framework was built to diagnose cytomegalovirus status from the catalog of TCR beta chain sequences. In a later analysis, TCR nucleotide sequences were compared against IMGT/GENE-DB human TR gene sequences so that V and J genes could be assigned. In a later analysis, CDR3 sequences and most-parsimonious VDJ recombination scenarios were assigned using the TCRdist pipeline. In a later analysis, each TCR beta chain was defined by its CDR3 amino acid sequence together with its V-gene family, and reads without a unique V-gene family were excluded. As a way to deal with suspected cross-contamination and a sequencing artifact, a later analysis dropped approximately 570 nucleotide sequences that were highly shared and had low generation probability. A later analysis calculated a clonal expansion index for each public chain from normalized within-repertoire ranks of inferred template counts. In a later analysis, generation probabilities were computed with a VDJ recombination model fitted to out-of-frame rearrangements, and the resulting probabilities were checked against IGoR. A later analysis scored TCR-TCR, TCR-HLA and TCR-CMV co-occurrence with hypergeometric tests, applying a repertoire-size bias correction to TCR pairs. False discovery rates were estimated in a later analysis by permuting HLA or CMV assignments 20 times. A later analysis grouped co-occurring TCRs with DBSCAN, adding TCRdist sequence similarity when clustering within HLA-allele-positive subsets. Repertoires with fewer than 30,000 or more than 120,000 public chains, plus five repertoires with anomalous nucleotide sharing, were excluded from co-occurrence clustering. In TCRdb, the immuneACCESS table is reduced to in-frame sequences with V and J assigned. These tables do not hold every clone; where another copy was compared, an unresolved V gene accounts for under half, and the others remain unexplained. That table gives V, J and clone size, and the DNA gave D and trimming. In all, the sample holds 170,000 or so clones, and about 78% of those were seen once. Around 6% of the sample comes from the top ten.

Between the V and J ends, shortened by 3 bases and 8 bases respectively, the junction contains 10 bases. The CDR3 has 13 amino acids, counting the end cysteine and phenylalanine. Only the CDR3 part of the read is kept: 39 bases, read in frame from the first base. In the germline V gene, CDR1 corresponds to MGHDK and CDR2 to SYGVNS. The rearrangement joined TRBV25-1 to TRBJ1-4, with no confident D gene call. This receptor was taken from a middle-aged man in good health and CMV-seronegative. The sample consisted of PBMCs. The CDR3 loop reads CASSERRGEKLFF. The nucleotide sequence is TGTGCCAGCAGTGAGAGGAGAGGGGAAAAACTGTTTTTT.